The 23 T cell receptor beta chains presented below share a single source sample, sequenced in a study of beta chain features in type 1 diabetes. Regarding the study as a whole: When Type 1 diabetes patients were examined, their TCRB CDR3s proved moderately but significantly shorter in all four CD4+ subsets.

The whole isolated RNA underwent reverse transcription, so sequencing captured expressed TCRB transcripts. This table comes from immunoSEQ multiplex PCR, and its TCRdb copy is limited to in-frame clones, with some not included. The table records roughly 300,000 clones, about a tenth of them present only once. Their antigens remain unidentified. The sequenced sample was central memory CD4+ T cells from blood. These receptors were collected from a man aged 30 to 45 with type 1 diabetes.

The genes are TRBV7-2 and TRBJ2-5; D may correspond to TRBD1 or TRBD2 (5 bases each). Germline CDR1 reads SGHTA; CDR2 reads FQGNSA. Trimming removed 3 bases from V and 2 bases from J, with 19 bases in between. This CDR3 region has 17 residues. CDR3 loop: CASSFATSWDGQETQYF. Here the CDR3 DNA reads TGTGCCAGCAGCTTCGCGACTTCTTGGGACGGACAAGAGACCCAGTACTTC.

J is TRBJ2-7 and V is TRBV7-8; D is ambiguous. Between the trimmed V and J ends, which lost 5 bases and 7 bases, there was a span of 6 bases. Germline V gene lookup returns CDR1 SGHVS and CDR2 FQNEAQ. The CDR3 is made up of 10 amino acids. Here the CDR3 DNA reads TGTGCCAGCAGCATGGAAGAGCAGTACTTC. It encodes CASSMEEQYF.

Only one count was recorded for this clone. The chain links TRBV9 to TRBJ1-1; D might be TRBD1 (6 bases). The CDR3 loop spans 14 amino acids. CDR1 and CDR2 from the germline V gene are SGDLS and YYNGEE. Trimming stripped 3 bases from V and 0 bases from J, with 9 bases between. CDR3 sequence: CASSAGQLNTEAFF. CDR3 bases: TGTGCCAGCAGCGCTGGACAGCTGAACACTGAAGCTTTCTTT.

J is TRBJ1-1 and V is TRBV18, with unresolved D. The CDR3 loop spans 16 amino acids. V was shortened by 1 base and J by 0 bases, with 12 bases between the two germline ends. CDR1 is KGHSH and CDR2 is LQKENI in the germline V gene. CDR3 coding DNA: TGTGCCAGCTCACCACAATCAGGCGACATGAACACTGAAGCTTTCTTT. It translates to CASSPQSGDMNTEAFF. Together with reference TRBV18 and TRBJ1-1, the CDR3 gives the full variable domain: NAGVMQNPRHLVRRRGQEARLRCSPMKGHSHVYWYRQLPEEGLKFMVYLQKENIIDESGMPKERFSAEFPKEGPSILRIQQVVRGDSAAYFCASSPQSGDMNTEAFFGQGTRLTVV.

The V call is TRBV7-2, the J call TRBJ2-5, with no clear D. The V end was cut by 1 base, the J end by 9 bases, with 9 bases between. Looked up from germline, CDR1 is SGHTA and CDR2 is FQGNSA. This CDR3 has 12 residues. The CDR3 region is CASSLDDGAQYF. The DNA for the CDR3 is TGTGCCAGCAGCTTAGACGATGGGGCCCAGTACTTC.

The sample holds a few counts of this clone. This chain links TRBV2 with TRBJ2-1; TRBD2 matches 9 bases. The CDR3 is made up of 14 amino acids. The germline gives CDR1 SNHLY, CDR2 FYNNEI. With V trimmed by 7 bases and J by 2 bases, 3 bases remained unmatched. CDR3 nucleotide sequence: TGTGCCAGCAAGGGCGGGGGGGCCTACAATGAGCAGTTCTTC. This translates into CASKGGGAYNEQFF.

The rearrangement uses TRBV7-6 and TRBJ2-5; 11 bases are shared with TRBD1. With V trimmed by 3 bases and J by 5 bases, 5 bases remained unmatched. The germline V gene encodes CDR1 SGHVS and CDR2 FNYEAQ. This CDR3 is built from 15 residues. The chain's CDR3 is CASSFRTGGAETQYF. The CDR3 DNA reads TGTGCCAGCAGCTTTCGGACAGGGGGCGCGGAGACCCAGTACTTC.

V and J are TRBV7-6 and TRBJ1-1; TRBD1 aligns across 8 bases. The CDR3 contains 14 residues. V was pared by 0 bases and J by 4 bases, with 1 base of the junction left unmatched. Germline V CDR1 and CDR2: SGHVS, FNYEAQ. The CDR3 region has the DNA TGTGCCAGCAGCTTAGCAACAGGGGGCACTGAAGCTTTCTTT. This sequence encodes CASSLATGGTEAFF.

Many counts were recorded for this clone. This sequence joins TRBV5-6 and TRBJ1-3; D remains ambiguous. CDR3 length equals 12 residues. The germline CDR1 and CDR2 sequences are SGHDT and YYEEEE. Trimming took 4 bases from V and 4 from J, leaving 6 bases between them. The CDR3 DNA sequence: TGTGCCAGCAGCCCCAGAGGAAACACCATATATTTT. As protein: CASSPRGNTIYF.

This clone was seen a few times. This chain joins TRBV7-2 and TRBJ1-1; D call uncertain. The CDR3 runs 15 residues. Germline V CDR1 and CDR2: SGHTA, FQGNSA. V gave up 5 bases and J gave up 0 bases, with 13 bases separating them. In nucleotides, the CDR3 is TGTGCCAGCAGCCCCCAAGTTGGCTTGAACACTGAAGCTTTCTTT. It yields the protein CASSPQVGLNTEAFF. The complete variable domain, with remaining parts taken from reference TRBV7-2 and TRBJ1-1, reads GAGVSQSPSNKVTEKGKDVELRCDPISGHTALYWYRQSLGQGLEFLIYFQGNSAPDKSGLPSDRFSAERTGGSVSTLTIQRTQQEDSAVYLCASSPQVGLNTEAFFGQGTRLTVV.

This clone was seen only a few times. This rearrangement joins TRBV9 to TRBJ2-5, with D maybe TRBD2 (6 bases). CDR3 length: 16 amino acids. Germline lookup yields CDR1 SGDLS and CDR2 YYNGEE. V was shortened by 4 bases and J by 1 base, with 17 bases between the two germline ends. CDR3 in amino acids: CASSYGLTVRQETQYF. DNA for the CDR3: TGTGCCAGCAGCTATGGACTAACCGTCCGCCAAGAGACCCAGTACTTC.

CDR3 nucleotides: TGTGCCTGGAGAACTAAAGGGGGCTCTGGGGCCAACGTCCTGACTTTC. Translated: CAWRTKGGSGANVLTF. This sequence joins TRBV30 and TRBJ2-6; D may be TRBD1 (6 bases). The CDR3 is made up of 16 amino acids. V was shortened by 3 bases and J by 0 bases, with 12 bases between the two germline ends. CDR1 GTSNPN and CDR2 SVGIG come from the germline V gene (reference sequence).

The chain joins TRBV6-5 to TRBJ1-5; D unclear. The CDR3 runs 15 residues. V was shortened by 2 bases and J by 1 base, with 9 bases between the two germline ends. The germline CDR1 and CDR2 sequences are MNHEY and SVGAGI. The CDR3 DNA sequence: TGTGCCAGCAGTTACGTGGGCAGAAGCAATCAGCCCCAGCATTTT. This codes for CASSYVGRSNQPQHF.

Comment on this clone: A read error may account for a junction end that differs from germline. The rearrangement uses TRBV7-7 and TRBJ2-3, with 10 positions matching TRBD2. CDR3 length equals 14 residues. Germline V lookup: CDR1 SSHAT, CDR2 FNYEAQ (reference sequence). Here the CDR3 DNA reads TGTGCTAGCAGCACAGGGACTAGCGCAAATACGCAGTATTTT. Translated, it gives CASSTGTSANTQYF.

This clone was seen only a few times. The chain employs TRBV30 and TRBJ2-7, with unresolved D. The CDR3 loop spans 13 amino acids. Germline V CDR1 and CDR2: GTSNPN, SVGIG (reference sequence). V gave up 6 bases and J gave up 4 bases, with 16 bases separating them. CDR3 in amino acids: CACSRAAAYEQYF. The CDR3 DNA is TGTGCCTGTTCGAGAGCCGCCGCATACGAGCAGTACTTC.

V and J are TRBV7-2 and TRBJ2-2, with TRBD1 as a possible D gene (7 bases). This CDR3 comprises 17 residues. V was trimmed by 6 bases and J by 5 bases, leaving 22 bases between them. Germline CDR1 reads SGHTA; CDR2 reads FQGNSA. In DNA form, the CDR3 reads TGTGCCAGCAGGAACCACAGGGGACTCACGGGGACCGGGGAGCTGTTTTTT. This translates into CASRNHRGLTGTGELFF.

For this clone: The identical CDR3 is also encoded by other nucleotide sequences in the sample. The chain links TRBV18 to TRBJ2-5; no firm D call. Germline-derived CDR1 and CDR2 are KGHSH and LQKENI. Trimming left V 3 bases short and J 5 bases short, with 7 bases between. The length of the CDR3 is 12 residues. The CDR3 is CASSPRRETQYF. The CDR3 DNA reads as TGTGCCAGCTCACCCCGGCGGGAGACCCAGTACTTC.

The chain joins TRBV6-6 to TRBJ1-5; a weak D match, TRBD1 (6 bases). The CDR3 consists of 15 residues. V was trimmed by 0 bases and J by 3 bases, leaving 9 bases between them. Germline CDR1 reads MNHNY; CDR2 reads SVGAGI (reference sequence). CDR3 nucleotides: TGTGCCAGCAGTTACTCGGAGGGGGACAATCAGCCCCAGCATTTT. Residues: CASSYSEGDNQPQHF.

This clone has a handful of counts. The rearrangement uses TRBV7-2 and TRBJ2-3; D is undetermined. CDR3 length: 14 amino acids. The V gene lost 5 bases and the J gene lost 4 bases, with 13 bases spanning the gap. The V gene's germline CDR1 is SGHTA and CDR2 FQGNSA. CDR3 nucleotide sequence: TGTGCCAGCAGCCCGCCCACACCATCAGATACGCAGTATTTT. This gives the protein CASSPPTPSDTQYF.

This rearrangement joins TRBV7-2 to TRBJ1-2; a weak D match, TRBD1 (5 bases). V lost 2 bases and J lost 3, with 10 bases in between. The CDR3 contains 14 residues. Germline CDR1 and CDR2: SGHTA and FQGNSA. Written as DNA, the CDR3 is TGTGCCAGCAGCTTATCCAGGGCACACTATGGCTACACCTTC. Residues: CASSLSRAHYGYTF.

The chain is built from TRBV5-1 and TRBJ2-7, with D perhaps matching TRBD1 or TRBD2 (5 bases each). V was cut by 4 bases and J by 2 bases, with 19 bases left in between. CDR1 SGHRS and CDR2 YFSETQ come from the germline V gene. CDR3 size: 16 residues. CDR3 nucleotide sequence: TGCGCCAGCAGCACGTCCACCGGGACGGACACCTACGAGCAGTACTTC. Protein product: CASSTSTGTDTYEQYF.

Ten or more counts support this clone. The rearrangement links TRBV29-1 to TRBJ2-5, with D unresolved. V lost 3 bases to trimming and J lost 3 bases, with 5 bases between them. From germline, CDR1 is SQVTM and CDR2 ANQGSEA. This CDR3 has 11 amino acids. CDR3 in DNA: TGCAGCGTTGAGTCTGAAGAGACCCAGTACTTC. Its translation: CSVESEETQYF.

This clone was counted ten times or more. The rearrangement joins TRBV19 to TRBJ2-2, with TRBD1 identical over 8 bases. V lost 4 bases, J lost 4 bases, and 5 bases stayed unmatched. This CDR3 comprises 15 residues. Germline V gene data show CDR1 as LNHDA and CDR2 as SQIVND (reference sequence). CDR3 region: CASSTAGGITGELFF. The CDR3 DNA reads as TGTGCCAGTAGTACGGCAGGGGGCATCACCGGGGAGCTGTTTTTT.